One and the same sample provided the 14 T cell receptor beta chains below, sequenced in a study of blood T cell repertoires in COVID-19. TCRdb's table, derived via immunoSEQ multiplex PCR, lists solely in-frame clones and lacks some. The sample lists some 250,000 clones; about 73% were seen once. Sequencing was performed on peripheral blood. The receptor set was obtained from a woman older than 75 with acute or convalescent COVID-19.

As DNA, the CDR3 is TGTGCCAGTAGTACCGGACTCTCCTACGAGCAGTACTTC. As protein: CASSTGLSYEQYF. The chain links TRBV19 to TRBJ2-7; D may be TRBD2 (5 bases). The germline V gene has CDR1 LNHDA and CDR2 SQIVND (reference sequence). This CDR3 has 13 amino acids. Trimming pared 4 bases from V and 0 bases from J, leaving 7 bases between.

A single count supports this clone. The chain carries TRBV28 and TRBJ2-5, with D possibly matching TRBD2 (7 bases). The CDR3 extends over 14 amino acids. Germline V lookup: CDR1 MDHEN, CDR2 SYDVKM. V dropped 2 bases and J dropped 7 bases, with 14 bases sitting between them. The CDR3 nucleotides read TGTGCCAGCAGTTTAGAAGGGGGGGCTAGGACCCAGTACTTC. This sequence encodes CASSLEGGARTQYF.

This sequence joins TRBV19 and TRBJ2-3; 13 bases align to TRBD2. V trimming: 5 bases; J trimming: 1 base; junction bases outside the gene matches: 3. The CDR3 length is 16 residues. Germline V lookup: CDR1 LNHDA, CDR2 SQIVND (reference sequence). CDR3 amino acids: CASSVGLAGGTDTQYF. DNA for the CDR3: TGTGCCAGTAGTGTCGGACTAGCGGGGGGCACAGATACGCAGTATTTT.

CDR3 residues: CASSPLGAKQFF. The CDR3 bases are TGTGCCAGCAGCCCCCTCGGAGCGAAGCAGTTCTTC. The chain has TRBV7-8 and TRBJ2-1, with no clear D. V dropped 5 bases and J dropped 11 bases, with 13 bases sitting between them. This CDR3 spans 12 amino acids. In germline, CDR1 is SGHVS, CDR2 FQNEAQ. Combining the CDR3 with reference TRBV7-8 and TRBJ2-1 gives the whole variable domain GAGVSQSPRYKVAKRGQDVALRCDPISGHVSLFWYQQALGQGPEFLTYFQNEAQLDKSGLPSDRFFAERPEGSVSTLKIQRTQQEDSAVYLCASSPLGAKQFFGPGTRLTVL.

The CDR3 sequence is CASSQSRRGIGEKLFF. CDR3 nucleotide sequence: TGTGCCAGCAGCCAATCCCGGCGAGGGATTGGTGAAAAACTGTTTTTT. The V and J genes are TRBV14 and TRBJ1-4; no reliable D call. Germline CDR1 reads SGHDN; CDR2 reads FVKESK. CDR3 length equals 16 residues. V lost 2 bases and J lost 7, with 17 bases in between. The whole variable domain, remainder taken from reference TRBV14 and TRBJ1-4, is EAGVTQFPSHSVIEKGQTVTLRCDPISGHDNLYWYRRVMGKEIKFLLHFVKESKQDESGMPNNRFLAERTGGTYSTLKVQPAELEDSGVYFCASSQSRRGIGEKLFFGSGTQLSVL.

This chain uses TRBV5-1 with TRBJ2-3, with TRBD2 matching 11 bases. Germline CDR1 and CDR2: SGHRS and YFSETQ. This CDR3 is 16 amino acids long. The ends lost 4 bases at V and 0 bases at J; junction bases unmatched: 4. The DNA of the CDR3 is TGCGCCAGCAGCGCAGGGACTAGCGGTAGCACAGATACGCAGTATTTT. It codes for CASSAGTSGSTDTQYF.

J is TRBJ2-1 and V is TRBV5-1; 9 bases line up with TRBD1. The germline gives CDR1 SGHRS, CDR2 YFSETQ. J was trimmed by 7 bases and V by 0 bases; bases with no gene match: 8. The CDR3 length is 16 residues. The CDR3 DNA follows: TGCGCCAGCAGCTTGGATGTAGGACAGGGGAGAAATGAGCAGTTCTTC. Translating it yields CASSLDVGQGRNEQFF.

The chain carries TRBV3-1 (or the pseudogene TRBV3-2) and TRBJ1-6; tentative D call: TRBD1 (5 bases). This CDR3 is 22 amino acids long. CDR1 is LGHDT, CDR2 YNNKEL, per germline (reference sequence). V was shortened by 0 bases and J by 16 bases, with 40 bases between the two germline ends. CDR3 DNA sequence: TGTGCCAGCAGCCAAGATATGATGAATAAACAGGTGGGATATGGGAATCGCTTTAAACTCCACTTT. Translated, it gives CASSQDMMNKQVGYGNRFKLHF.

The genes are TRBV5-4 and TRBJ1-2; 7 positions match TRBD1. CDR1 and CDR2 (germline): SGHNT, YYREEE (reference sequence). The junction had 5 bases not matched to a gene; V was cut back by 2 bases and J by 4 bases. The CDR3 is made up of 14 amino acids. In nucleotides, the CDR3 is TGTGCCAGCAGCTTTCGGGACAGCGCCTATGGCTACACCTTC. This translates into CASSFRDSAYGYTF.

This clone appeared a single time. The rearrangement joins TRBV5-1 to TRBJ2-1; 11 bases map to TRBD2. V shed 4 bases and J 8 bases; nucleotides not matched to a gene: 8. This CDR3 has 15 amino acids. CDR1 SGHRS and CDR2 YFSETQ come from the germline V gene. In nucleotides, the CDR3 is TGCGCCAGCAGCCTTCTAGCGGGAGGAGCCGATGAGCAGTTCTTC. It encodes CASSLLAGGADEQFF.

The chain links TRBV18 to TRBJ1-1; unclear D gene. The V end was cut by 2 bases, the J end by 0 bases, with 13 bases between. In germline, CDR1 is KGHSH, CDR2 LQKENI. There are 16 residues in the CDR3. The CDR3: CASSPINGVMNTEAFF. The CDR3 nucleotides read TGTGCCAGCTCACCAATCAACGGAGTTATGAACACTGAAGCTTTCTTT.

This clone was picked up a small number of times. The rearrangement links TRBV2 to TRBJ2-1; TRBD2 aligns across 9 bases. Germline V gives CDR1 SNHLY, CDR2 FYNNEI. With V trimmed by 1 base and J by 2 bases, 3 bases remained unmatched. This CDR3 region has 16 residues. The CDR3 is CASSEVLAGAYNEQFF. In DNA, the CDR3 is TGTGCCAGCAGTGAAGTGTTAGCGGGAGCCTACAATGAGCAGTTCTTC.

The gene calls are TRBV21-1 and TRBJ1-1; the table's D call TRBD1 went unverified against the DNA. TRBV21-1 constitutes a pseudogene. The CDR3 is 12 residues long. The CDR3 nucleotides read TGTGCCAGCAAGGGGGCGGAGGACAGGGGTTTCTTT. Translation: CASKGAEDRGFF.

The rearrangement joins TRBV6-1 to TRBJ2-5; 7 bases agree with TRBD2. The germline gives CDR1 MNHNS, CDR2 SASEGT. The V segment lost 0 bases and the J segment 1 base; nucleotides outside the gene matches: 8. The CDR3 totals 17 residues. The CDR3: CASSEAFGGRGQETQYF. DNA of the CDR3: TGTGCCAGCAGTGAAGCCTTCGGCGGGAGAGGCCAAGAGACCCAGTACTTC.